This TCR beta chain derives from a study of blood T cell repertoires in COVID-19. Study background: Both acute and convalescent COVID-19 samples were obtained from the United States, Italy and Spain.

Participants were placed into cohorts based on the clinical history they reported. Resolution of symptoms, clearance, or two negative PCRs was present in recovered Cohort 3 donors. Source study methods: By means of reference gene primer amplification, nucleated cell counts were estimated. Only in-frame clones appear in the TCRdb table, and some are missing; sequencing was by immunoSEQ multiplex PCR. Clone size and the V and J calls come from that table; the DNA yielded D and trimming. Of 110,000 to 150,000 clones listed, roughly 90% were seen once; the top ten hold more than 3.5%. This TCR came from a man in his fifties who had recovered from COVID-19. The sample consisted of PBMCs or T cells enriched from blood (not recorded which).

Here the CDR3 reads CASSYRSRGEAFF. The CDR3, as DNA: TGTGCCAGCAGTTACCGATCTCGGGGTGAAGCTTTCTTT. The chain carries TRBV6-5 and TRBJ1-1, with no clear D. Germline-derived CDR1 and CDR2 are MNHEY and SVGAGI. The V and J ends lost 2 bases and 7 bases respectively, with 11 bases between them. This CDR3 is 13 amino acids long.